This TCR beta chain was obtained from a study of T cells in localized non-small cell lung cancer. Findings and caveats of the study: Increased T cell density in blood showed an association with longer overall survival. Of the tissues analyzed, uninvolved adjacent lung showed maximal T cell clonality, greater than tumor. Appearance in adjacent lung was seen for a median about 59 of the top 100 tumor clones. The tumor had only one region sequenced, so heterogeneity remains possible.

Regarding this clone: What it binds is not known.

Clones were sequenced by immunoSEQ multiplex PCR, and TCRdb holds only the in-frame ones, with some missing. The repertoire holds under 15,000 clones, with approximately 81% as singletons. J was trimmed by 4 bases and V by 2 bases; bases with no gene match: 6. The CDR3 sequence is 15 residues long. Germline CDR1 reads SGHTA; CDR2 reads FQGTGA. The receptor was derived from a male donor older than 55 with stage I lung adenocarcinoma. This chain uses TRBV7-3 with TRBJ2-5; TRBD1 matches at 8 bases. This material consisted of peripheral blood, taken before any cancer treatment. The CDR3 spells CASSLGGQGAETQYF. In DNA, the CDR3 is TGTGCCAGCAGCTTAGGGGGCCAGGGGGCAGAGACCCAGTACTTC. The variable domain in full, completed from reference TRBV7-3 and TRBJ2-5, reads GAGVSQTPSNKVTEKGKYVELRCDPISGHTALYWYRQSLGQGPEFLIYFQGTGAADDSGLPNDRFFAVRPEGSVSTLKIQRTERGDSAVYLCASSLGGQGAETQYFGPGTRLLVL.